The 5 T cell receptor beta chains reported below all come from one sample, sequenced in a study of OX40 agonist ivuxolimab in advanced cancers. Sequenced by immunoSEQ multiplex PCR; TCRdb stores in-frame clones only, minus some. The sample lists 70,000 to 100,000 clones; about nine tenths were seen once. Source: CD4+ or CD8+ T cells sorted from blood, taken in a trial of the OX40 agonist ivuxolimab. Every receptor here comes from an adult with an advanced solid tumor such as melanoma, head and neck, liver or kidney cancer.

The gene calls are TRBV19 and TRBJ1-5; 10 bases are a match to TRBD1. Unmatched junction bases numbered 5, after V lost 6 bases and J lost 3 bases. The CDR3 extends over 15 amino acids. Germline lookup yields CDR1 LNHDA and CDR2 SQIVND (reference sequence). This chain's CDR3 is CASRYDRGLNQPQHF. The DNA for the CDR3 is TGTGCCAGTAGATACGACAGGGGGCTCAATCAGCCCCAGCATTTT.

This chain joins TRBV7-2 and TRBJ2-3; 8 bases line up with TRBD2. Germline V gene data show CDR1 as SGHTA and CDR2 as FQGNSA. The V and J ends lost 2 bases and 5 bases, in that order; junction bases with no gene match: 9. The CDR3 covers 16 residues. The CDR3 reads CASSLMSGGGKDTQYF. For the CDR3, the DNA is TGTGCCAGCAGCTTAATGTCGGGAGGGGGGAAAGATACGCAGTATTTT.

The chain carries TRBV7-9 and TRBJ1-4; 9 nucleotides agree with TRBD1. The CDR3 extends over 15 amino acids. Germline values: CDR1 SEHNR, CDR2 FQNEAQ (reference sequence). The V gene end was trimmed by 5 bases and the J gene end by 7 bases; junction bases not matched to a gene: 8. CDR3 protein: CASSPDGDRAEKLFF. CDR3 in DNA: TGTGCCAGCAGCCCTGATGGGGACAGGGCTGAAAAACTGTTTTTT.

The chain has TRBV19 and TRBJ1-2; tentatively, D is TRBD1 (5 bases). Trimming left V 3 bases short and J 0 bases short, with 14 bases between. The germline CDR1 and CDR2 sequences are LNHDA and SQIVND (reference sequence). The CDR3 consists of 16 residues. This chain's CDR3 is CASSMAGTVANYGYTF. The DNA of the CDR3 is TGTGCCAGTAGTATGGCCGGGACGGTAGCTAACTATGGCTACACCTTC.

V and J are TRBV6-5 and TRBJ1-1; D is perhaps TRBD1 (6 bases). The V gene's germline CDR1 is MNHEY and CDR2 SVGAGI. V was trimmed by 2 bases and J by 0 bases, leaving 7 bases between them. CDR3 length: 14 amino acids. DNA for the CDR3: TGTGCCAGCAGTTACGACAGGATGAACACTGAAGCTTTCTTT. Its translation: CASSYDRMNTEAFF.